The 25 T cell receptor beta chains presented below share a single source sample, sequenced in a study of T cell repertoires in cytomegalovirus infection. One entry per CDR3 protein results from TCRdb running MiXCR on the reads. The table lists about 180,000 distinct CDR3 sequences, roughly a sixth of them singletons, with approximately 25% in the top ten. The sequenced sample consisted of CD8+ T cells from PBMCs. These receptors were taken from a human donor in good health (CMV status not recorded). Some clones in this sample may be carry-over from other donors' samples.

This clonotype came up a few times. The chain combines TRBV6-2 or TRBV6-3 with TRBJ1-1, with D perhaps matching TRBD1 (5 bases). This CDR3 spans 14 amino acids. CDR1 MNHEY and CDR2 SVGEGT come from the germline V gene. Trimming took off 5 bases at V and 1 base at J, with 11 bases between the two ends. For the CDR3, the DNA is TGTGCCAGCAGTGAGGGACTCGCGAACACTGAAGCTTTCTTT. Protein product: CASSEGLANTEAFF.

This clonotype was detected only a few times. The V call is TRBV11-2, the J call TRBJ1-1, with a tentative D call TRBD1 (5 bases). The length of the CDR3 is 11 residues. Germline CDR1 is SGHAT and CDR2 is FQNNGV. Trimming removed 6 bases from V and 8 bases from J, with 10 bases in between. Here the CDR3 DNA reads TGTGCCAGCAGGATTAGGGGAGAAGCTTTCTTT. Its protein is CASRIRGEAFF.

The chain couples TRBV6-1 to TRBJ1-5; the D is unclear. Per the germline V gene, CDR1 is MNHNS and CDR2 is SASEGT. Deletions cut 7 bases from V and 1 base from J, with 5 bases between. The CDR3 is 12 amino acids. This chain's CDR3 is CASKVSNQPQHF. The CDR3, as DNA: TGTGCCAGCAAAGTCAGCAATCAGCCCCAGCATTTT.

The rearrangement uses TRBV7-9 and TRBJ2-7, with D perhaps TRBD2 (5 bases). CDR1 SEHNR and CDR2 FQNEAQ come from the germline V gene (reference sequence). The CDR3 contains 11 residues. The V gene lost 1 base and the J gene lost 13 bases, with 11 bases spanning the gap. The CDR3, as DNA: TGTGCCAGCAGCTTAGAGGACTGGCTATACTTC. This codes for CASSLEDWLYF.

The rearrangement uses TRBV6-2 or TRBV6-3 and TRBJ1-1; D might be TRBD1 (6 bases). This CDR3 has 13 amino acids. The V gene lost 2 bases and the J gene lost 5 bases, with 9 bases spanning the gap. Germline CDR1 reads MNHEY; CDR2 reads SVGEGT. CDR3 bases: TGTGCCAGCAGTTACGGGGGGCTGACTGAAGCTTTCTTT. Translation: CASSYGGLTEAFF.

The gene calls are TRBV12-3 or TRBV12-4 and TRBJ1-2; D is undetermined. Trimming removed 6 bases from V and 7 bases from J, with 15 bases in between. This CDR3 comprises 13 residues. The CDR3 sequence is CASRGKGYSGYTF. The CDR3 nucleotides read TGTGCCAGCAGGGGTAAAGGCTACAGTGGCTACACCTTC.

The V and J genes are TRBV12-3 or TRBV12-4 and TRBJ1-1; 7 nucleotides align to TRBD1. V shed 4 bases and J 10 bases; nucleotides not matched to a gene: 3. The CDR3 contains 11 residues. The CDR3 protein is CASSSSGGAFF. The CDR3 nucleotides read TGTGCCAGCAGTTCCTCAGGGGGAGCTTTCTTT.

The rearrangement links TRBV12-3 or TRBV12-4 to TRBJ1-2; a weak D match, TRBD1 (5 bases). V was trimmed by 3 bases and J by 1 base, leaving 9 bases between them. The CDR3 totals 14 residues. The CDR3 coding sequence is TGTGCCAGCAGTTTGCCAGGGTTTAACTATGGCTACACCTTC. Residues: CASSLPGFNYGYTF.

The chain carries TRBV20-1 and TRBJ2-1; D ambiguous. Germline V gene data show CDR1 as DFQATT and CDR2 as SNEGSKA (reference sequence). V gave up 0 bases and J gave up 4 bases, with 19 bases separating them. This CDR3 has 17 residues. The CDR3 DNA follows: TGCAGTGCTAGAGATTTAGGAAAAGGGTTCTATTACAATGAGCAGTTCTTC. Protein: CSARDLGKGFYYNEQFF.

V gene TRBV7-9 combines with J gene TRBJ2-2; the D gene is possibly TRBD2 (6 bases). The V gene's germline CDR1 is SEHNR and CDR2 FQNEAQ (reference sequence). Trimming shortened V by 5 bases and J by 6 bases, and 13 bases separated the two germline ends. CDR3 length: 14 residues. As DNA, the CDR3 is TGTGCCAGCAGCGGGACTCCGAAGGCCGGGGAGCTGTTTTTT. It translates to CASSGTPKAGELFF.

This clonotype was seen a handful of times. This chain links TRBV7-2 with TRBJ2-1; D may correspond to TRBD1 or TRBD2 (5 bases each). Germline lookup yields CDR1 SGHTA and CDR2 FQGNSA. This CDR3 spans 13 amino acids. V lost 1 base and J 10 bases, leaving 11 bases between the germline ends. The CDR3, as DNA: TGTGCCAGCAGCTTAGGGGGGAGAGAAGAGCAGTTCTTC. It is translated as CASSLGGREEQFF.

This sequence joins TRBV11-2 and TRBJ2-2, with 7 bases that match TRBD1. With 5 bases clipped from V and 1 base from J, the junction kept 4 bases outside the gene matches. CDR1 and CDR2 (germline): SGHAT, FQNNGV. This CDR3 has 15 amino acids. The DNA of the CDR3 is TGTGCCAGCAGCGAGCGACAGGGGAACACCGGGGAGCTGTTTTTT. Translating it yields CASSERQGNTGELFF.

A note on this clonotype: Germline is not matched at one junction end, which may reflect a read error. J is TRBJ2-1 and V is TRBV5-1; D might be TRBD1 (7 bases). There are 16 residues in the CDR3. Germline V gives CDR1 SGHRS, CDR2 YFSETQ. CDR3 in amino acids: CTSSLGPRGDYNEQFF. The CDR3 DNA reads as TGCACCAGCAGCTTGGGTCCCAGGGGGGACTACAATGAGCAGTTCTTC.

V and J are TRBV7-6 and TRBJ1-4; D is uncertain. Trimming removed 1 base at V and 0 bases at J, with 6 bases between. The CDR3 has 15 residues. Per the germline V gene, CDR1 is SGHVS and CDR2 is FNYEAQ. The CDR3 DNA follows: TGTGCCAGCAGCTTAGAGGTGGCAACTAATGAAAAACTGTTTTTT. Amino acid sequence: CASSLEVATNEKLFF.

This chain uses TRBV25-1 with TRBJ1-6, with TRBD1 matching 9 bases. V lost 4 bases to trimming and J lost 3 bases; unmatched junction nucleotides: 10. CDR3 length equals 18 residues. Germline V gene sequence: CDR1 MGHDK, CDR2 SYGVNS. This CDR3 reads CASSGRDRVNVYNSPLHF. In nucleotides, the CDR3 is TGTGCCAGCAGTGGCCGGGACAGGGTTAATGTCTATAATTCACCCCTCCACTTT.

This clonotype was seen only a few times. The J gene is TRBJ1-1, the V gene TRBV4-1, with D unresolved. Germline lookup yields CDR1 MGHRA and CDR2 YSYEKL. CDR3 length equals 16 residues. V was shortened by 7 bases and J by 4 bases, with 22 bases between the two germline ends. In nucleotides, the CDR3 is TGCGCCAGCATTTGGGGTGATCGGGGTGATGCCACTGAAGCTTTCTTT. Translating gives CASIWGDRGDATEAFF.

This clonotype occurred a few times. The V and J genes are TRBV27 and TRBJ1-5; D unresolved. Germline V gives CDR1 MNHEY, CDR2 SMNVEV (reference sequence). This CDR3 has 15 residues. V gave up 4 bases and J gave up 3 bases, with 13 bases separating them. CDR3 amino acids: CASSSRTESNQPQHF. DNA of the CDR3: TGTGCCAGCAGTTCCCGGACCGAATCCAATCAGCCCCAGCATTTT.

This clonotype is termed large (0.1 to 1%). The J gene is TRBJ1-5, the V gene TRBV7-8, with 8 nucleotides matching TRBD1. V lost 7 bases, J lost 6 bases, and 11 bases stayed unmatched. CDR3 length: 15 amino acids. Germline CDR1 and CDR2: SGHVS and FQNEAQ. CDR3 residues: CASTQDRGPSQPQHF. In DNA form, the CDR3 reads TGTGCCAGCACCCAAGACAGGGGCCCGAGTCAGCCCCAGCATTTT.

A few counts support this clonotype. The J gene is TRBJ1-2, the V gene TRBV12-3 or TRBV12-4; D is uncertain. The CDR3 runs to 12 residues. With 2 bases removed from V and 2 bases from J, the gap between germline ends came to 3 bases. DNA of the CDR3: TGTGCCAGCAGTTTACAGAACTATGGCTACACCTTC. It specifies CASSLQNYGYTF.

This clonotype was observed a few times. The chain has TRBV7-9 and TRBJ2-1; 8 bases are shared with TRBD2. Germline trimming cut 5 bases from V and 0 bases from J; bases unmatched to any gene: 15. Germline loops: CDR1 SEHNR, CDR2 FQNEAQ (reference sequence). The CDR3 consists of 19 residues. The CDR3: CASSLRGGAAHSSYNEQFF. CDR3 coding DNA: TGTGCCAGCAGCCTTCGGGGGGGGGCTGCCCATAGCTCCTACAATGAGCAGTTCTTC. Complete variable domain (other parts from reference TRBV7-9 and TRBJ2-1): DTGVSQNPRHKITKRGQNVTFRCDPISEHNRLYWYRQTLGQGPEFLTYFQNEAQLEKSRLLSDRFSAERPKGSFSTLEIQRTEQGDSAMYLCASSLRGGAAHSSYNEQFFGPGTRLTVL.

A few counts support this clonotype. CDR3 region: CASSFPAGALNEQFF. The CDR3 nucleotides are TGTGCCAGCAGCTTCCCAGCGGGGGCACTCAATGAGCAGTTCTTC. The rearrangement joins TRBV11-2 to TRBJ2-1; 8 nucleotides agree with TRBD2. CDR3 length equals 15 residues. The V and J ends lost 3 bases and 6 bases, in that order; junction bases with no gene match: 7. Germline CDR1 and CDR2: SGHAT and FQNNGV.

This chain links TRBV7-9 with TRBJ1-2, with unresolved D. This CDR3 spans 18 amino acids. The V gene lost 6 bases and the J gene lost 3 bases, with 26 bases spanning the gap. Per germline, CDR1 SEHNR and CDR2 FQNEAQ (reference sequence). CDR3 coding DNA: TGTGCCAGCAGACTACTGACGGGGAGTCCCAAGACGGACTATGGCTACACCTTC. It translates to CASRLLTGSPKTDYGYTF.

This clonotype was recorded a few times. The rearrangement joins TRBV10-3 to TRBJ1-4; D is possibly TRBD1 (6 bases). The CDR3 runs 13 residues. CDR1 is ENHRY, CDR2 SYGVKD, per germline. Deletions cut 6 bases from V and 8 bases from J, with 13 bases between. The CDR3 DNA follows: TGTGCCATCAGCACAGGGACACGCGAAAAACTGTTTTTT. Its protein is CAISTGTREKLFF.

This chain joins TRBV29-1 and TRBJ2-1, with TRBD1 identical over 11 bases. With V trimmed by 1 base and J by 3 bases, 2 bases remained unmatched. Germline lookup yields CDR1 SQVTM and CDR2 ANQGSEA. This CDR3 has 15 amino acids. CDR3 region: CSVEGGTGGYNEQFF. As DNA, the CDR3 is TGCAGCGTTGAAGGGGGGACAGGGGGCTACAATGAGCAGTTCTTC.

This clonotype was counted between two and nine times. This chain connects TRBV5-1 to TRBJ2-5; 7 bases match TRBD1. With V trimmed by 4 bases and J by 2 bases, 5 bases remained unmatched. The CDR3 loop spans 14 amino acids. Germline values: CDR1 SGHRS, CDR2 YFSETQ. The CDR3 bases are TGCGCCAGCAGCCGGGGACAGCTACAAGAGACCCAGTACTTC. It codes for CASSRGQLQETQYF.